These T cell receptor beta chains were read from a single sample in a study of T cell clones after liver transplantation. The repertoire was sequenced with immunoSEQ multiplex PCR; TCRdb's copy has only in-frame clones and lacks some. The sample yields fewer than 50,000 clones, around 84% seen once. Sequenced material: CD4+ T cells from blood, taken 24 months after liver transplant. The receptors originated from a human patient who received a liver transplant. Part of the T cells may come from the graft donor. Both conserved end residues are part of each CDR3. Clone sizes are given selectively: once, few, many, or a class where the clone is expanded.

abundance: -; len: 14; v_gene: TRBV18; j_gene: TRBJ1-4; CDR3aa: CASSRSQGDEKLFF
abundance: -; len: 16; v_gene: TRBV6-1; j_gene: TRBJ2-2; CDR3aa: CASSEADSTNTGELFF
abundance: -; len: 12; v_gene: TRBV6-1; j_gene: TRBJ2-7; CDR3aa: CASSERRRQQYF
abundance: few; len: 14; v_gene: TRBV18; j_gene: TRBJ1-5; CDR3aa: CASSPDNINQPQHF
abundance: once; len: 15; v_gene: TRBV7-7; j_gene: TRBJ1-1; CDR3aa: CASRGGGQGGTEAFF
abundance: -; len: 16; v_gene: TRBV27; j_gene: TRBJ1-2; CDR3aa: CASSRANRERGYGYTF
abundance: once; len: 19; v_gene: TRBV7-9; j_gene: TRBJ2-7; CDR3aa: CASSLAQGRTSGGVYEQYF
abundance: -; len: 15; v_gene: TRBV7-9; j_gene: TRBJ2-7; CDR3aa: CASSLAGTGSYEQYF
abundance: once; len: 16; v_gene: TRBV9; j_gene: TRBJ1-3; CDR3aa: CASSVAIQGSGNTIYF
abundance: -; len: 14; v_gene: TRBV6-1; j_gene: TRBJ1-5; CDR3aa: CASSKTGGYQPQHF
abundance: -; len: 15; v_gene: TRBV19; j_gene: TRBJ2-3; CDR3aa: CASSTLAGWGTTQYF
abundance: once; len: 16; v_gene: TRBV11-2; j_gene: TRBJ2-5; CDR3aa: CASSLTAGGTQETQYF
abundance: -; len: 14; v_gene: TRBV6-1; j_gene: TRBJ2-5; CDR3aa: CASSLASTQETQYF
abundance: -; len: 11; v_gene: TRBV5-1; j_gene: TRBJ2-1; CDR3aa: CASSPDYEQFF
abundance: -; len: 13; v_gene: TRBV29-1; j_gene: TRBJ1-1; CDR3aa: CSAPGFLNTEAFF
abundance: few; len: 13; v_gene: TRBV7-9; j_gene: TRBJ2-7; CDR3aa: CASRGTAGGEQYF
abundance: -; len: 15; v_gene: TRBV9; j_gene: TRBJ2-1; CDR3aa: CASSATGEEFNEQFF
abundance: -; len: 12; v_gene: TRBV19; j_gene: TRBJ1-4; CDR3aa: CASSIRREKLFF
abundance: -; len: 12; v_gene: TRBV5-1; j_gene: TRBJ2-1; CDR3aa: CASSWPGGEQFF
abundance: -; len: 13; v_gene: TRBV6-5; j_gene: TRBJ1-2; CDR3aa: CASNPGGNYGYTF
abundance: -; len: 13; v_gene: TRBV11-2; j_gene: TRBJ2-1; CDR3aa: CASSFEPNNEQFF
abundance: medium-sized; len: 14; v_gene: TRBV7-8; j_gene: TRBJ2-4; CDR3aa: CASSRLEAKNIQYF
abundance: -; len: 12; v_gene: TRBV7-2; j_gene: TRBJ1-2; CDR3aa: CASVGTNYGYTF
abundance: -; len: 15; v_gene: TRBV29-1; j_gene: TRBJ1-1; CDR3aa: CSVESTGTVNTEAFF
abundance: -; len: 13; v_gene: TRBV15; j_gene: TRBJ2-5; CDR3aa: CATSRVLQETQYF
abundance: -; len: 15; v_gene: TRBV7-8; j_gene: TRBJ1-3; CDR3aa: CASSSTGNAGNTIYF
abundance: -; len: 13; v_gene: TRBV2; j_gene: TRBJ1-1; CDR3aa: CASSIRVGTEAFF
abundance: -; len: 13; v_gene: TRBV28; j_gene: TRBJ2-3; CDR3aa: CAAGDSNTDTQYF
abundance: -; len: 13; v_gene: TRBV28; j_gene: TRBJ2-2; CDR3aa: CASSLPTTGELFF
abundance: once; len: 12; v_gene: TRBV2; j_gene: TRBJ2-5; CDR3aa: CASSEWGETQYF
abundance: once; len: 15; v_gene: TRBV7-3; j_gene: TRBJ2-1; CDR3aa: CASSLGGLDLDEQFF
abundance: once; len: 16; v_gene: TRBV5-1; j_gene: TRBJ1-4; CDR3aa: CASSLSGTGQYEKLFF
abundance: -; len: 18; v_gene: TRBV7-2; j_gene: TRBJ2-1; CDR3aa: CASTVPTSGGARYNEQFF
abundance: once; len: 13; v_gene: TRBV28; j_gene: TRBJ2-1; CDR3aa: CASRPWGENEQFF
abundance: -; len: 15; v_gene: TRBV27; j_gene: TRBJ2-7; CDR3aa: CASSPSLAGAYEQYF
abundance: -; len: 16; v_gene: TRBV6-5; j_gene: TRBJ2-7; CDR3aa: CASSLVRQGPAYEQYF
abundance: -; len: 15; v_gene: TRBV9; j_gene: TRBJ1-1; CDR3aa: CASSVSGQGSAEAFF
abundance: -; len: 13; v_gene: TRBV27; j_gene: TRBJ1-1; CDR3aa: CASRRQGGAEAFF
abundance: -; len: 17; v_gene: TRBV4-3; j_gene: TRBJ1-6; CDR3aa: CASSQKTGGINNSPLHF
abundance: -; len: 15; v_gene: TRBV5-1; j_gene: TRBJ1-1; CDR3aa: CASSFSLEVGTEAFF
abundance: -; len: 12; v_gene: TRBV5-1; j_gene: TRBJ2-3; CDR3aa: CASSLDRGTQYF
abundance: -; len: 13; v_gene: TRBV5-1; j_gene: TRBJ1-1; CDR3aa: CASSLGGTGRSFF
abundance: -; len: 15; v_gene: TRBV19; j_gene: TRBJ1-1; CDR3aa: CASSLSSAAVTEAFF
abundance: once; len: 15; v_gene: TRBV10-3; j_gene: TRBJ2-1; CDR3aa: CAISGASGSHNEQFF
abundance: -; len: 11; v_gene: TRBV20-1; j_gene: TRBJ1-2; CDR3aa: CSATGYSGYTF
abundance: -; len: 16; v_gene: TRBV28; j_gene: TRBJ2-7; CDR3aa: CASRAPGQGTSYEQYF